The clone carrying this T cell receptor beta chain was counted a few times. The antigen is undetermined. The TCRbeta library was prepared with unique molecular identifiers. MiXCR, applied by TCRdb to the PCR reads, yields one record per CDR3 protein. The data hold fewer than 750,000 distinct CDR3 sequences, with under 25% observed a single time. The data were obtained in a study of T-cell reconstitution after alpha-beta-depleted transplantation in children. Study-level points and caveats: Several hundred rapidly expanded clones from non-depleted graft cells reportedly supplied alpha-beta T cells about two months post-transplant.

Germline loops: CDR1 DFQATT, CDR2 SNEGSKA (reference sequence). The V gene end was trimmed by 6 bases and the J gene end by 5 bases; junction bases not matched to a gene: 2. The CDR3 length is 12 residues. The genes are TRBV20-1 and TRBJ1-4; 8 positions match TRBD1. This receptor was taken from a boy under three years old who had a stem cell transplant for acute myeloid leukemia, so the T cells may come from the graft donor. The source was PBMCs, mostly from graft donor cells, collected 360 days after TCRalphabeta/CD19-depleted stem cell transplant. As DNA, the CDR3 is TGCAGTGCCGGGGACAGGAATGAAAAACTGTTTTTT. It codes for CSAGDRNEKLFF.